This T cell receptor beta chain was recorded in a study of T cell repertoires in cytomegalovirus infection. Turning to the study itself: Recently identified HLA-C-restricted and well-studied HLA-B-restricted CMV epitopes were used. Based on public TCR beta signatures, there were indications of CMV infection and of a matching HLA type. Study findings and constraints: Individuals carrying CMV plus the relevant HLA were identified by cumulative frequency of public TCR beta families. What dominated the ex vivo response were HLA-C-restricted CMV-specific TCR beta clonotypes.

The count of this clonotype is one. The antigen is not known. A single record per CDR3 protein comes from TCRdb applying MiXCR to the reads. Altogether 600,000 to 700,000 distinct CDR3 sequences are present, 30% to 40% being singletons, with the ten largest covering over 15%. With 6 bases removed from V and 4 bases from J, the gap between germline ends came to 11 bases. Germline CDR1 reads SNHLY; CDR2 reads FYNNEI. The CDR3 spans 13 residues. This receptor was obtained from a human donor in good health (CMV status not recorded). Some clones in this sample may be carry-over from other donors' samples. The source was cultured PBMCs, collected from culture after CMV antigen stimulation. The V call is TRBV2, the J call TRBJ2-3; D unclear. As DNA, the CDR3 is TGTGCCAGCAGGGGGTCATTGGCAGATACGCAGTATTTT. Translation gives CASRGSLADTQYF.